This T cell receptor beta chain was documented in a study of shared clonotypes between healthy human individuals (dated by TCRdb to 2018 to 2020). A note on the overall study: The cohort included three men and two women between 18 and 49 years of age. Per donor, three plates each were used for CD4 naive and CD4 memory, two for CD8 naive, and one for CD8 memory. Blood TCR repertoires of about 5 healthy adults were deeply sequenced to estimate repertoire size and the extent of clonotype sharing between individuals. To increase sequencing depth and limit assay-specific biases, different laboratories used diverse techniques to prepare libraries and sequence TCR repertoires. Leukapheresis yielded between about 0.94 and 9.5 billion PBMCs per donor. Paper-wide results and their limitations: Naive subsets generally had larger estimated clonotype richness than memory subsets. Because the study included a small number of donors, the genetic and exposure-history diversity represented was limited. Clonotypes shared by all four sorted-subset donors showed higher generation probabilities than non-shared clonotypes. Rarefaction of sorted-subset datasets indicated incomplete sequencing despite the large sequencing depth. Pairwise subsampling led to the expectation that sequencing depth would affect the degree of clonotype sharing among donors. Sampling was restricted to blood, and TCR repertoires in tissues likely differ from the TCR repertoires found in blood. About 5% of naive CD4, 3% to 3.5% of naive CD8, roughly 2.4% of memory CD4, and 0.35% to 0.5% of memory CD8 clonotypes were shared across several donors.

Using the deep immunoSEQ assay, multiplex PCR amplified TCR CDR3 regions from genomic DNA. Extracted genomic DNA from each cell subset was distributed evenly across all wells of several immunoSEQ 96-well plates, and each plate was treated as a replicate. For sorted subsets, approximately 190 ng genomic DNA, equal to tens of thousands of T cell genomes, was loaded into each replicate PCR. The purified libraries were quantified using a Qubit 3.0 fluorometer, sized with a Bioanalyzer 2100, and then quantified again using the KAPA Library Quantification kit. Every immunoSEQ 96-well plate was sequenced on a dedicated single-read 150-cycle Illumina NextSeq 550 flow cell. Processing in the source paper ran as follows. The immunoSEQ output contained only junctional sequences without quality scores, so filtering could not match that applied to full-length reads. To assign V/J genes and CDR3, sequences were annotated against IMGT germline references using PyIR, a Python wrapper for IgBLAST v1.9. Any read was removed if the V/J assignment was weak (E-value above 1e-6), the CDR3 was missing, or the read contained stop codons, out-of-frame junctions, or ambiguous translated residues. V3J clonotypes were defined as sequences sharing the same inferred V gene, J gene, and CDR3 amino acid sequence. Percentage overlap between repertoires was computed as shared unique clonotypes divided by the size of the smaller repertoire. Three approaches were used to assess repertoire richness: RTK rarefaction, the Chao1 estimator, and Recon v2.1 estimates of unobserved clonotypes. OLGA was used to compute generation probabilities for all TCRbeta clonotypes that the gDNA method yielded from a handful of donors. TCRdb took over this immuneACCESS table, retaining in-frame rearrangements with V and J assigned. Such tables are incomplete; in checked studies, under half of the missing clones stem from an unresolved V gene, and the remainder is unexplained. V, J and clone size reflect that table, while D and trimming were determined from the DNA. Across this sample there are about 680,000 clones, with around 72% seen only once. The ten largest clones add up to 1.8% of the sample.

Donors were healthy HIV-negative adults with no recently reported acute infections or vaccinations. All donors were Caucasian adults living in Nashville, Tennessee, USA. Magnetic negative selection was used to enrich CD4+ T cells, after which naive cells were positively selected on CD45RA and the negative fraction became the memory subset. Blood was obtained by leukapheresis, after which PBMCs were separated by Ficoll-Histopaque density gradient centrifugation and cryopreserved in liquid nitrogen vapor phase. Analytical flow cytometry was used to check the purity and quantity of each magnetically sorted T cell population. Each sorted fraction had its genomic DNA isolated and then quantified by UV absorbance on a Nanodrop 2000c. Concerning this clone itself: No cognate antigen has been identified for it. No clone much larger than this one lies a single base away; base qualities are absent.

Taken from cysteine to phenylalanine, the CDR3 has 14 residues. Only the CDR3 part of the read is kept: 42 bases, read in frame from the first base. Via the germline V gene, CDR1 is SGHRS and CDR2 YFSETQ. V is reduced by 2 bases and J by 8 bases, leaving a spacing of 13 bases between them. This receptor was obtained from a woman in her 30s in good health. Sample: memory CD4+ T cells sorted from blood. In light of the paper, this sample's cell subset or site label describes: CD45RA-negative fraction. The chain links TRBV5-1 with TRBJ1-4, with TRBD1 perhaps the D gene, on 5 matching bases. The CDR3 reads CASSFQVGGEKLFF. DNA sequence: TGCGCCAGCAGCTTTCAGGTGGGGGGAGAAAAACTGTTTTTT.